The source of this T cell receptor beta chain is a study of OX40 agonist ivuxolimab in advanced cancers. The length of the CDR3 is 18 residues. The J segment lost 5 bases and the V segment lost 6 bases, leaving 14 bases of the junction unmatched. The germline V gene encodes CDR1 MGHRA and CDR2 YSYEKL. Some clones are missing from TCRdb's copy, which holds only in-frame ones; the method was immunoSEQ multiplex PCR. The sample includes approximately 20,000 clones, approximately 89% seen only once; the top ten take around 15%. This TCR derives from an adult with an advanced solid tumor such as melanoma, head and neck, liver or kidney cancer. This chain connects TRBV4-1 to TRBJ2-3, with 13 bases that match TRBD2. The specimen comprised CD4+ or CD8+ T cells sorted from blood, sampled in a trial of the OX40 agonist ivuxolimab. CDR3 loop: CASRPTLLAGGRGDTQYF. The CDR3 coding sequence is TGCGCCAGCAGGCCGACATTACTAGCGGGGGGGCGTGGAGATACGCAGTATTTT.